This T cell receptor beta chain was sequenced in a study of PD-1 blockade in classical Hodgkin lymphoma. The ends were cut back, 0 bases at V and 5 bases at J, with 14 bases in the middle. In germline, CDR1 is SGHTA, CDR2 FQGNSA. The CDR3 sequence is 16 residues long. As to time point: cycle 4 day 1 (C4D1), after more than five weeks of nivolumab. Brentuximab vedotin exposure varied among the patients, all of whom had relapsed after autologous stem cell transplantation. Repertoires were generated with immunoSEQ multiplex PCR, while TCRdb's copy carries only in-frame clones and drops some. The sample contains roughly 20,000 clones, more than 75% of which appear only once.

This specimen consisted of peripheral blood mononuclear cells (PBMCs), obtained before the fourth cycle of nivolumab. The sequence came from a human donor with classical Hodgkin lymphoma. This sequence joins TRBV7-2 and TRBJ2-1; D uncertain. The CDR3 sequence is CASSLAGRVANNEQFF. CDR3 nucleotide sequence: TGTGCCAGCAGCTTAGCCGGTCGAGTTGCAAACAATGAGCAGTTCTTC.